A selection of T cell receptor beta chains follows, all from one sample in a study of response to subunit inactivated influenza vaccine. TCRdb used MiXCR to reprocess the RT-PCR reads, holding one entry per CDR3 protein. This sample has 560,000 or so distinct CDR3 sequences, with approximately 7.6% found just once. This specimen consisted of PBMCs from blood, obtained roughly 24 months after vaccination. Receptor source: a man between 50 and 69 years old who received an inactivated influenza vaccine. Each CDR3 is given with its conserved first and last residue. The D gene is left open where the match is weak. Clone size is not always given. Where it is, it says once, few, many or a class for expanded clones.

d_call clone_size j_call v_call cdr3_nt cdr3_aa
NA few TRBJ2-1 TRBV12-3/TRBV12-4 TGTGCCAGCAGACTAGCCCCCCCCTACAATGAGCAGTTCTTC CASRLAPPYNEQFF
NA NA TRBJ1-4 TRBV10-3 TGTGCCATCAGTTACGGGGGGAGTGAAAAACTGTTTTTT CAISYGGSEKLFF
NA few TRBJ2-7 TRBV29-1 TGCAGCGTTTCCCCAGGGATCCATTCTTGGGAGCAGTACTTC CSVSPGIHSWEQYF
NA few TRBJ2-7 TRBV4-1 TGCGCCAGCAGCCAAGAGTTTGGTACAGGGTGGCGCGAGCAGTACTTC CASSQEFGTGWREQYF
NA many TRBJ2-3 TRBV12-3/TRBV12-4 TGTGCCAGCAGTGACCCCCCGGCGGCCACAGATACGCAGTATTTT CASSDPPAATDTQYF
TRBD1 few TRBJ1-1 TRBV4-2 TGTGCCAGCAGCCAGCAGAAAGGGACAGGGGGTTCTTACACTGAAGCTTTCTTT CASSQQKGTGGSYTEAFF
TRBD1 NA TRBJ1-2 TRBV28 TGTGCCAGCCGGACAGGGCTTGGCTATGGCTACACCTTC CASRTGLGYGYTF
NA few TRBJ2-5 TRBV6-1 TGTGCCAGCCTGAAGACCCCTACGCAGTACTTC CASLKTPTQYF
TRBD2 NA TRBJ2-2 TRBV29-1 TGCAGCGCCAGGACTAGCGGGAGCTCTGGGGAGCTGTTTTTT CSARTSGSSGELFF
TRBD2 NA TRBJ2-2 TRBV6-1 TGTGCCAGCAGGTCGCGAGCGGGGCTAGCGGGGAACACCGGGGAGCTGTTTTTT CASRSRAGLAGNTGELFF
TRBD2 few TRBJ2-7 TRBV20-1 TGCAGTGCCCCCTCGGCACTAGCGGGAGGGTACGAGCAGTACTTC CSAPSALAGGYEQYF
NA few TRBJ2-6 TRBV11-2 TGTGCCAGCAGCTTAGATTATCCGGGACGGCAGTTGACGTCTGGGGCCAACGTCCTGACTTTC CASSLDYPGRQLTSGANVLTF
TRBD1 many TRBJ1-3 TRBV9 TGTGCCAGCAGCCACACAGGGGGCGAAAACACCATATATTTT CASSHTGGENTIYF
NA few TRBJ1-2 TRBV7-2 TGTGCCAGCAGCTTAGCTCTGGACGGACTAAGCGGCTACACCTTC CASSLALDGLSGYTF
NA few TRBJ2-6 TRBV28 TGTGCCAGCAGTTCAGCCTCTGGGGCCAACGTCCTGACTTTC CASSSASGANVLTF
TRBD1 NA TRBJ2-7 TRBV18 TGTGCCAGCTCACCGGGGACAGGGGAAAACGAGCAGTACTTC CASSPGTGENEQYF
NA few TRBJ2-7 TRBV20-1 TGCAGTGCTAGAGGGCCCATATCCTACGAGCAGTACTTC CSARGPISYEQYF
NA many TRBJ1-5 TRBV5-8 TGTGCCAGCAGCGGGACCGGGACACGTAATCAGCCCCAGCATTTT CASSGTGTRNQPQHF
TRBD2 NA TRBJ2-3 TRBV7-6 TGTGCCAGCAGCTTAGACGGGGTCGGGAGGAGCACAGATACGCAGTATTTT CASSLDGVGRSTDTQYF
NA few TRBJ2-3 TRBV7-9 TGTGCCAGCAACCAACGACAGACTTTGGGGACAGATACGCAGTATTTT CASNQRQTLGTDTQYF
TRBD2 few TRBJ2-3 TRBV20-1 TGCAGTGCTACCGGGACTAGCGGGAGTCAGTATTTT CSATGTSGSQYF
NA NA TRBJ2-7 TRBV28 TGTGCCAGCAGTTTATACAGGGCCTACGAGCAGTACTTC CASSLYRAYEQYF
TRBD2 NA TRBJ2-7 TRBV6-2/TRBV6-3 TGTGCCAGCAGATCCCTTGGGACTAGCGGATACTACGAGCAGTACTTC CASRSLGTSGYYEQYF
NA many TRBJ1-1 TRBV20-1 TGCAGTGCTGAGGACTCGATGAACACTGAAGCTTTCTTT CSAEDSMNTEAFF
TRBD1 many TRBJ2-7 TRBV6-1 TGTGCCAGCAGTCTGGACAGGCACTCCTACGAGCAGTACTTC CASSLDRHSYEQYF
TRBD1 NA TRBJ2-3 TRBV14 TGTGCCAGCAGCCGCGATTCCACCTGGGACAGGGTTTCAGATACGCAGTATTTT CASSRDSTWDRVSDTQYF
NA NA TRBJ2-5 TRBV7-3 TGTGCCAGCAGCTTATCTCTAGACAGCCAAGAGACCCAGTACTTC CASSLSLDSQETQYF